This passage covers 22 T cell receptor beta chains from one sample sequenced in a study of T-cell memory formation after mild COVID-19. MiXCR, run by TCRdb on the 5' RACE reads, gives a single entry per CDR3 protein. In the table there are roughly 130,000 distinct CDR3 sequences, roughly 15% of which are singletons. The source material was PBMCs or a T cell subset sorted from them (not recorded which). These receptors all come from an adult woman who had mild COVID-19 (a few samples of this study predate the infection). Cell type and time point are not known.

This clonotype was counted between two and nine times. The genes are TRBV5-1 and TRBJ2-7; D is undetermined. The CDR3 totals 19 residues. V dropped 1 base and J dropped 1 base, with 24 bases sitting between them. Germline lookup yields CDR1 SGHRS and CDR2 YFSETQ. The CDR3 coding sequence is TGCGCCAGCAGCTTGTCTGTTGTTTTTGGCCAGAGGTCGTCCTACGAGCAGTACTTC. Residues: CASSLSVVFGQRSSYEQYF.

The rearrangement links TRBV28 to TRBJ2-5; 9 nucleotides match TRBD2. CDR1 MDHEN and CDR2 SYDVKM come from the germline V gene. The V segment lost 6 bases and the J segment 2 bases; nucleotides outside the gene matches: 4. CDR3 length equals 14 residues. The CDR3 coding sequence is TGTGCCAGCAGCCTAGCGGGACAGCAAGAGACCCAGTACTTC. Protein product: CASSLAGQQETQYF.

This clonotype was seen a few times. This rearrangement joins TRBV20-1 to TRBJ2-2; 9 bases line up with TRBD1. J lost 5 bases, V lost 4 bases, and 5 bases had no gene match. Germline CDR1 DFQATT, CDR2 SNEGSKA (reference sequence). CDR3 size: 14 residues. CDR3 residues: CSATGTGSTGELFF. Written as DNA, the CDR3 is TGCAGTGCTACCGGGACAGGGAGTACCGGGGAGCTGTTTTTT.

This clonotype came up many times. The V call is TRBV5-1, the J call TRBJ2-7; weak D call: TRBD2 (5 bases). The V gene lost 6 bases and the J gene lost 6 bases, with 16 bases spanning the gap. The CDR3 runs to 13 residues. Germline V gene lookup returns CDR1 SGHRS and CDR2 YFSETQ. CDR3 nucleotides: TGCGCCAGCACCCCGGGGAAGCCAGGCGAGCAGTACTTC. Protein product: CASTPGKPGEQYF.

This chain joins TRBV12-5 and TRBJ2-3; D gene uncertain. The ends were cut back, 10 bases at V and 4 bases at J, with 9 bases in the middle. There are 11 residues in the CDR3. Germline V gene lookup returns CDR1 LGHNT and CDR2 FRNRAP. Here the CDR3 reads CAISTSDTQYF. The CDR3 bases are TGTGCTATATCAACATCAGATACGCAGTATTTT.

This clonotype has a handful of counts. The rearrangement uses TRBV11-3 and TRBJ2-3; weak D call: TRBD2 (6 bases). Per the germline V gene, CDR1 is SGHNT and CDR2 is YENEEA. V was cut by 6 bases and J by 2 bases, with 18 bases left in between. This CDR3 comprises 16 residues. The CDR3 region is CASSPMGGGTTDTQYF. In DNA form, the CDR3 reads TGTGCCAGCAGTCCTATGGGAGGCGGGACCACAGATACGCAGTATTTT. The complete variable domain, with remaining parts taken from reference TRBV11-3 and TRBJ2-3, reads EAGVVQSPRYKIIEKKQPVAFWCNPISGHNTLYWYLQNLGQGPELLIRYENEEAVDDSQLPKDRFSAERLKGVDSTLKIQPAELGDSAVYLCASSPMGGGTTDTQYFGPGTRLTVL.

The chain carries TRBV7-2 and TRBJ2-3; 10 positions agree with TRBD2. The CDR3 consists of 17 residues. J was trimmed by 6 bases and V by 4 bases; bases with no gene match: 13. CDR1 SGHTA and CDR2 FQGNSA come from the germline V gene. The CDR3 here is CASSSTFSGRAGDTQYF. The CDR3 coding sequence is TGTGCCAGCAGCTCCACATTCAGCGGGAGGGCTGGGGATACGCAGTATTTT.

As DNA, the CDR3 is TGTGCCAGTTCAAGAGCGGGAGGCAGCTCCTACAATGAGCAGTTCTTC. Its protein is CASSRAGGSSYNEQFF. This sequence joins TRBV27 and TRBJ2-1, with 9 bases aligning to TRBD2. CDR1 is MNHEY and CDR2 is SMNVEV in the germline V gene (reference sequence). Trimming removed 9 bases from V and 0 bases from J; junction bases left unmatched: 9. This CDR3 is built from 16 residues.

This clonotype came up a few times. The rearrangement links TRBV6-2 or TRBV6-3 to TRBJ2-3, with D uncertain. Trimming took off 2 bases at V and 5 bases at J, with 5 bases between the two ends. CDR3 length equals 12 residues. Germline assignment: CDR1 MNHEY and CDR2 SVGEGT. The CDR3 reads CASSYRRDTQYF. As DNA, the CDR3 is TGTGCCAGCAGTTACCGCCGAGATACGCAGTATTTT.

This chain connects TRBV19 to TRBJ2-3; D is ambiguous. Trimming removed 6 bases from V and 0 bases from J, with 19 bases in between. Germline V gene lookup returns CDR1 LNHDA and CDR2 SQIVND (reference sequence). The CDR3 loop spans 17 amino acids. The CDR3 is CASSSPRVETSTDTQYF. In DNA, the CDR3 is TGTGCCAGTAGCTCCCCCCGGGTTGAGACTAGCACAGATACGCAGTATTTT. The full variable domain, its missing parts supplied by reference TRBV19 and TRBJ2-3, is DGGITQSPKYLFRKEGQNVTLSCEQNLNHDAMYWYRQDPGQGLRLIYYSQIVNDFQKGDIAEGYSVSREKKESFPLTVTSAQKNPTAFYLCASSSPRVETSTDTQYFGPGTRLTVL.

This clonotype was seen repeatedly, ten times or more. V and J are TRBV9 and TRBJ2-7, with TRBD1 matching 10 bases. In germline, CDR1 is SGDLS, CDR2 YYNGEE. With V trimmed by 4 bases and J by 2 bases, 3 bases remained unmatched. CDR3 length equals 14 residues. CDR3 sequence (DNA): TGTGCCAGCAGCATCGGGACAGGGGCCTACGAGCAGTACTTC. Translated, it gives CASSIGTGAYEQYF.

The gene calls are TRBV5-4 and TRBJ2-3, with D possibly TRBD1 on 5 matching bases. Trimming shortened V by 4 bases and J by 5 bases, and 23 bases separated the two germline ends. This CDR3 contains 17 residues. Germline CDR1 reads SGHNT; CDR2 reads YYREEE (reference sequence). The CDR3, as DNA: TGTGCCAGCAGCCCTGGGTCCGGGCAGGGCTATGGAGATACGCAGTATTTT. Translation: CASSPGSGQGYGDTQYF.

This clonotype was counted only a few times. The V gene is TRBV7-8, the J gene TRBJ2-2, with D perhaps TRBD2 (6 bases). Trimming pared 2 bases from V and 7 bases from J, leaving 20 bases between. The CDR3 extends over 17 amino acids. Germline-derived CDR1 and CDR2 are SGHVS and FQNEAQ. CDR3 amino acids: CASSLYPRDLMNGELFF. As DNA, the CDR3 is TGTGCCAGCAGCTTATACCCCCGGGACTTGATGAACGGGGAGCTGTTTTTT.

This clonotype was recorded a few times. This chain's CDR3 is CASSYVGYNEQFF. CDR3 sequence (DNA): TGTGCCAGCAGTTACGTCGGGTACAATGAGCAGTTCTTC. The rearrangement uses TRBV6-6 and TRBJ2-1, with D hard to call. The CDR3 is 13 amino acids. V dropped 2 bases and J dropped 4 bases, with 6 bases sitting between them. From germline, CDR1 is MNHNY and CDR2 SVGAGI (reference sequence).

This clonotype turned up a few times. In nucleotides, the CDR3 is TGCGCCAGCAGCTGGGGGACAGGGAGGAATGAGCAGTTCTTC. This codes for CASSWGTGRNEQFF. The chain is built from TRBV5-1 and TRBJ2-1; TRBD1 matches at 9 bases. The CDR3 contains 14 residues. Germline V lookup: CDR1 SGHRS, CDR2 YFSETQ. V gave up 3 bases and J gave up 7 bases; unmatched junction bases: 5.

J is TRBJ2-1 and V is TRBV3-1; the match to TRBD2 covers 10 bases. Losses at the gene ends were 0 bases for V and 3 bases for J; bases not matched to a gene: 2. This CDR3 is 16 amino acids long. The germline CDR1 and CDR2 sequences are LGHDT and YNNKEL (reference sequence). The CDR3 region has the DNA TGTGCCAGCAGCCAAGAGGGACTAGCGATCTACAATGAGCAGTTCTTC. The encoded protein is CASSQEGLAIYNEQFF.

CDR3: CASSYGQGGGYTF. DNA of the CDR3: TGTGCCAGCAGTTACGGCCAGGGCGGTGGCTACACCTTC. This chain links TRBV6-6 with TRBJ1-2; tentatively, D is TRBD1 (5 bases). This CDR3 is built from 13 residues. The V gene lost 2 bases and the J gene lost 7 bases, with 11 bases spanning the gap. Germline assignment: CDR1 MNHNY and CDR2 SVGAGI (reference sequence).

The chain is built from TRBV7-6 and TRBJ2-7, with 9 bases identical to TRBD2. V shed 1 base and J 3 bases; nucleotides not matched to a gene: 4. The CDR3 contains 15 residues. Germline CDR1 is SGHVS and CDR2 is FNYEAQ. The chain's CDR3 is CASSLVVAGDYEQYF. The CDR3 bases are TGTGCCAGCAGCTTAGTAGTAGCGGGGGACTACGAGCAGTACTTC. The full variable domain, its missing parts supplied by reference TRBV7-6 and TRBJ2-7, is GAGVSQSPRYKVTKRGQDVALRCDPISGHVSLYWYRQALGQGPEFLTYFNYEAQQDKSGLPNDRFSAERPEGSISTLTIQRTEQRDSAMYRCASSLVVAGDYEQYFGPGTRLTVT.

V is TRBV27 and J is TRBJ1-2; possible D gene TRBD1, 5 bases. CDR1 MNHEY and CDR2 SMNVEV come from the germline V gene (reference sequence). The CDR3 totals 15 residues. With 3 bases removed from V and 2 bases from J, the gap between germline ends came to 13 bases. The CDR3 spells CASSFRLRGNYGYTF. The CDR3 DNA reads TGTGCCAGCAGTTTCCGGCTTAGGGGAAACTATGGCTACACCTTC.

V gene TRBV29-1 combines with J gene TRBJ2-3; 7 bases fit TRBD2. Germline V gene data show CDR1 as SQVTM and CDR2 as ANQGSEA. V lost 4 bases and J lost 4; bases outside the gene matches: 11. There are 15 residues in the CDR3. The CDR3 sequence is CSVGDPRLASDTQYF. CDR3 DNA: TGCAGCGTTGGGGACCCAAGACTAGCCTCAGATACGCAGTATTTT.

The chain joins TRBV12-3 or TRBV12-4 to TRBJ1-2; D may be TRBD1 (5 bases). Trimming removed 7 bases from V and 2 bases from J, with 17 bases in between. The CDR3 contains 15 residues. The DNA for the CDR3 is TGTGCCAGCAAACCTTCAGGGTTATGGAACTATGGCTACACCTTC. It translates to CASKPSGLWNYGYTF.

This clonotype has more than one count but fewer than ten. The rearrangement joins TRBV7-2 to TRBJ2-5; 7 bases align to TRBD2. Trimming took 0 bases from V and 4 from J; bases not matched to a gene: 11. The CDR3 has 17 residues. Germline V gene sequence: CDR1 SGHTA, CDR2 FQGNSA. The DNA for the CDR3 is TGTGCCAGCAGCTTAGCGGCCACTAGCGTGCTGCGAGAGACCCAGTACTTC. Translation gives CASSLAATSVLRETQYF.